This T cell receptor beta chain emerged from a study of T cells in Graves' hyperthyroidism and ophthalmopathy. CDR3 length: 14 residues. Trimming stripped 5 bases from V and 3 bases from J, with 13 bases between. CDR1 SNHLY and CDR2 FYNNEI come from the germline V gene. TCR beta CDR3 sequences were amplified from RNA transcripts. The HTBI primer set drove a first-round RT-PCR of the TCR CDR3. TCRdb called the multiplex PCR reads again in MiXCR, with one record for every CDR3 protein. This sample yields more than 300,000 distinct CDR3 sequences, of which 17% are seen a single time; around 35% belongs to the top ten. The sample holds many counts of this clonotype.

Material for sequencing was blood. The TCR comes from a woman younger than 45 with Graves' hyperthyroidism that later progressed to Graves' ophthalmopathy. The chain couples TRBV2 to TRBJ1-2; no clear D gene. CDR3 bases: TGTGCCAGCAGTCCGGGAAGAAACTACTATGGCTACACCTTC. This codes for CASSPGRNYYGYTF.